These 21 T cell receptor beta chains originate from one sample sequenced in a study of blood T cell repertoires in COVID-19. TCRdb keeps only in-frame clones here, not all; method: immunoSEQ multiplex PCR. Among some 80,000 clones listed, roughly 78% were seen once. What was sequenced was peripheral blood. Receptors originate from a man in his 60s with COVID-19, enrolled during active disease.

This rearrangement joins TRBV30 to TRBJ2-7; no reliable D call. The V end lost 3 bases, the J end lost 4 bases, and 10 bases lay between the germline ends. The CDR3 runs 12 residues. Germline CDR1 is GTSNPN and CDR2 is SVGIG (reference sequence). The CDR3 reads CAWSKTLYEQYF. The CDR3 DNA sequence: TGTGCCTGGAGCAAAACCCTATACGAGCAGTACTTC.

The gene calls are TRBV5-1 and TRBJ2-3; perhaps TRBD2 as D (5 bases). Trimming stripped 0 bases from V and 4 bases from J, with 15 bases between. This CDR3 has 16 amino acids. Per germline, CDR1 SGHRS and CDR2 YFSETQ. CDR3 sequence: CASSLGGTRGSDTQYF. The DNA for the CDR3 is TGCGCCAGCAGCTTGGGGGGTACTAGAGGATCAGATACGCAGTATTTT.

This clone has more than one count but fewer than ten. V is TRBV3-1 (or the pseudogene TRBV3-2) and J is TRBJ1-5; the match to TRBD1 covers 8 bases. After removal of 4 bases from V and 3 bases from J, the junction contained 11 bases not matched to a gene. The CDR3 has 17 amino acids. CDR1 and CDR2 (germline): LGHDT, YNNKEL (reference sequence). The DNA of the CDR3 is TGTGCCAGCAGCCCTCGATCTATGGACAGGGCCAATCAGCCCCAGCATTTT. Its translation: CASSPRSMDRANQPQHF.

J is TRBJ1-2 and V is TRBV5-4; D may be TRBD1 (6 bases). In germline, CDR1 is SGHNT, CDR2 YYREEE (reference sequence). V was clipped by 0 bases and J by 7 bases, with 16 bases between them. CDR3 length: 15 amino acids. CDR3 DNA: TGTGCCAGCAGCTTGGATGCGGGGGGCTTGGGTGGCTACACCTTC. Its translation is CASSLDAGGLGGYTF.

V gene TRBV9 combines with J gene TRBJ2-3; unclear D gene. This CDR3 is built from 14 residues. With 0 bases removed from V and 1 base from J, the gap between germline ends came to 6 bases. Germline V lookup: CDR1 SGDLS, CDR2 YYNGEE. DNA for the CDR3: TGTGCCAGCAGCGTAGAACAGCGCACAGATACGCAGTATTTT. The encoded protein is CASSVEQRTDTQYF.

The chain joins TRBV6-2 or TRBV6-3 to TRBJ2-2; 11 nucleotides align to TRBD2. Losses at the gene ends were 3 bases for V and 4 bases for J; bases not matched to a gene: 4. Germline V CDR1 and CDR2: MNHEY, SVGEGT. There are 16 residues in the CDR3. The CDR3 reads CASSYIAGGPTGELFF. In nucleotides, the CDR3 is TGTGCCAGCAGTTATATAGCGGGAGGGCCCACCGGGGAGCTGTTTTTT.

The chain links TRBV10-3 to TRBJ2-1; perhaps TRBD2 as D (5 bases). Germline V lookup: CDR1 ENHRY, CDR2 SYGVKD. This CDR3 is built from 16 residues. V lost 2 bases, J lost 8 bases, and 19 bases lay in between. For the CDR3, the DNA is TGTGCCATCAGTGAGCCTGACCTGGGGAGACGGGATGAGCAGTTCTTC. Protein product: CAISEPDLGRRDEQFF.

The chain recombines TRBV4-1 with TRBJ2-1, with D possibly TRBD1 on 5 matching bases. Germline V lookup: CDR1 MGHRA, CDR2 YSYEKL. The V end was cut by 1 base, the J end by 1 base, with 8 bases between. The CDR3 is made up of 15 amino acids. The CDR3 reads CASSQVRGSYNEQFF. In nucleotides, the CDR3 is TGCGCCAGCAGCCAAGTTAGGGGATCCTACAATGAGCAGTTCTTC.

This chain connects TRBV6-2 or TRBV6-3 to TRBJ1-1; maybe TRBD1 (6 bases). The ends were cut back, 6 bases at V and 5 bases at J, with 10 bases in the middle. The germline V gene encodes CDR1 MNHEY and CDR2 SVGEGT. The CDR3 loop spans 12 amino acids. The CDR3 sequence is CASSPDRTEAFF. In DNA, the CDR3 is TGTGCCAGCAGCCCCGACAGGACTGAAGCTTTCTTT.

This clone was observed a handful of times. This sequence joins TRBV16 and TRBJ1-1, with D possibly being TRBD1 (6 bases). The CDR3 spans 15 residues. Germline V gives CDR1 KGHSY, CDR2 FQNENV. V was clipped by 4 bases and J by 7 bases, with 19 bases between them. DNA of the CDR3: TGTGCCAGCAGCCTGCGGGGGCAGCTTATCGGTGAAGCTTTCTTT. Translating gives CASSLRGQLIGEAFF.

This clone was observed many times. This chain connects TRBV5-4 to TRBJ2-7, with 10 nucleotides matching TRBD2. With V trimmed by 0 bases and J by 1 base, 4 bases remained unmatched. CDR3 size: 16 residues. CDR1 and CDR2 (germline): SGHNT, YYREEE (reference sequence). CDR3 loop: CASSLARTSGSYEQYF. Written as DNA, the CDR3 is TGTGCCAGCAGCTTGGCTAGGACTAGCGGTTCCTACGAGCAGTACTTC. The full variable domain, its missing parts supplied by reference TRBV5-4 and TRBJ2-7, is ETGVTQSPTHLIKTRGQQVTLRCSSQSGHNTVSWYQQALGQGPQFIFQYYREEENGRGNFPPRFSGLQFPNYSSELNVNALELDDSALYLCASSLARTSGSYEQYFGPGTRLTVT.

The chain employs TRBV9 and TRBJ1-4; D is uncertain. Germline lookup yields CDR1 SGDLS and CDR2 YYNGEE. V was shortened by 4 bases and J by 0 bases, with 10 bases between the two germline ends. The CDR3 is 15 amino acids. CDR3 in amino acids: CASSPNTATNEKLFF. In DNA, the CDR3 is TGTGCCAGCAGCCCCAACACCGCAACTAATGAAAAACTGTTTTTT.

CDR3 bases: TGTGCCAGCAGCTTGGGCGACAGGGGGCTATCCTACAATGAGCAGTTCTTC. Its protein is CASSLGDRGLSYNEQFF. J is TRBJ2-1 and V is TRBV7-8, with 10 bases matching TRBD1. CDR1 SGHVS and CDR2 FQNEAQ come from the germline V gene. The CDR3 is made up of 17 amino acids. V lost 3 bases and J lost 1; bases outside the gene matches: 6.

This chain connects TRBV7-3 to TRBJ2-3, with D possibly matching TRBD1 (5 bases). The CDR3 runs to 16 residues. Trimming shortened V by 2 bases and J by 5 bases, and 17 bases separated the two germline ends. CDR1 is SGHTA, CDR2 FQGTGA, per germline. The CDR3 spells CASSLEIWPRVDTQYF. The CDR3 DNA reads TGTGCCAGCAGCTTAGAAATTTGGCCCAGGGTAGATACGCAGTATTTT. The full variable domain, in which reference TRBV7-3 and TRBJ2-3 provide the parts outside the CDR3, is GAGVSQTPSNKVTEKGKYVELRCDPISGHTALYWYRQSLGQGPEFLIYFQGTGAADDSGLPNDRFFAVRPEGSVSTLKIQRTERGDSAVYLCASSLEIWPRVDTQYFGPGTRLTVL.

In its sample, this clone was seen a few times. The V gene is TRBV5-5, the J gene TRBJ1-2; D is possibly TRBD1 (5 bases). Germline CDR1 reads SGHKS; CDR2 reads YYEKEE (reference sequence). Trimming removed 2 bases at V and 2 bases at J, with 10 bases between. The CDR3 runs 14 residues. The CDR3 coding sequence is TGTGCCAGCAGCTTAGGGGCCTCGAACTATGGCTACACCTTC. This encodes CASSLGASNYGYTF.

The J gene is TRBJ2-5, the V gene TRBV3-1 (or the pseudogene TRBV3-2), with 7 bases matching TRBD2. Trimming at V came to 3 bases and at J to 5 bases, leaving 12 bases not matched to a gene. The CDR3 consists of 16 residues. The V gene's germline CDR1 is LGHDT and CDR2 YNNKEL (reference sequence). CDR3 in amino acids: CASSHPPGLPTETQYF. The CDR3 DNA reads as TGTGCCAGCAGCCACCCACCGGGACTACCGACCGAGACCCAGTACTTC.

This clone appeared a few times. This chain connects TRBV30 to TRBJ1-6; 8 nucleotides agree with TRBD1. Unmatched junction bases numbered 9, after V lost 3 bases and J lost 2 bases. This CDR3 has 17 residues. Germline values: CDR1 GTSNPN, CDR2 SVGIG (reference sequence). CDR3 nucleotides: TGTGCCTGGAGCCCCACCGACAGGGGCACCTATAATTCACCCCTCCACTTT. Amino acid sequence: CAWSPTDRGTYNSPLHF.

CDR3 in amino acids: CASRGSGSLREQYF. The DNA for the CDR3 is TGTGCCAGTAGGGGGAGCGGGTCCTTACGTGAGCAGTACTTC. The chain links TRBV19 to TRBJ2-7; maybe TRBD2 (6 bases). Trimming removed 6 bases from V and 7 bases from J, with 19 bases in between. The CDR3 has 14 residues. The germline CDR1 and CDR2 sequences are LNHDA and SQIVND (reference sequence). Full variable domain (missing parts from reference TRBV19 and TRBJ2-7): DGGITQSPKYLFRKEGQNVTLSCEQNLNHDAMYWYRQDPGQGLRLIYYSQIVNDFQKGDIAEGYSVSREKKESFPLTVTSAQKNPTAFYLCASRGSGSLREQYFGPGTRLTVT.

The V call is TRBV6-6, the J call TRBJ1-2, with TRBD1 identical over 7 bases. V was pared by 7 bases and J by 8 bases, with 7 bases of the junction left unmatched. The CDR3 runs 12 residues. The germline V gene has CDR1 MNHNY and CDR2 SVGAGI (reference sequence). As DNA, the CDR3 is TGTGCCAGCACTGACAGGGTCGGCGGCTACACCTTC. Residues: CASTDRVGGYTF.

Only a few counts were recorded for this clone. The chain links TRBV11-2 to TRBJ2-7; a weak D match, TRBD1 (6 bases). Per germline, CDR1 SGHAT and CDR2 FQNNGV. Trimming took off 6 bases at V and 4 bases at J, with 19 bases between the two ends. The CDR3 has 15 amino acids. The CDR3 spells CASRAPGTTRYEQYF. The CDR3, as DNA: TGTGCCAGCAGAGCCCCCGGGACAACCCGATACGAGCAGTACTTC.

This chain links TRBV6-5 with TRBJ2-5, with D possibly TRBD2 on 5 matching bases. Looked up from germline, CDR1 is MNHEY and CDR2 is SVGAGI. The CDR3 loop spans 15 amino acids. V lost 2 bases to trimming and J lost 5 bases, with 15 bases between them. The CDR3 reads CASSYSAGVSETQYF. The CDR3 DNA reads as TGTGCCAGCAGTTACAGCGCCGGGGTCTCGGAGACCCAGTACTTC.